Listed below are T cell receptor beta chains from one sample, sequenced in a study of T cell changes during pregnancy in multiple sclerosis. The assay was immunoSEQ multiplex PCR, and TCRdb's table has in-frame clones only and misses some. In the table there are about 93,000 clones, roughly 91% of which are singletons. Specimen: peripheral blood, collected after pregnancy. Every receptor here comes from a female donor in good health, enrolled as a control in a pregnancy study. CDR3s include the opening cysteine and the closing phenylalanine or tryptophan. The order of the fields is V gene, CDR3 length, D gene, CDR3 protein. A D gene is named only where the DNA matches it firmly.

>TRBV15|15|NA
CATSRGGMGNQPQHF
>TRBV6-5|15|NA
CASSGDRPFNYGYTF
>TRBV7-9|17|TRBD1
CASSGTGGRTMNTEAFF
>TRBV7-8|13|NA
CASSEGYNYGYTF
>TRBV6-6|15|NA
CASTTGQFSGNTIYF
>TRBV9|15|NA
CASSDLLARTGELFF
>TRBV6-5|15|TRBD2
CASSSTSGVADTQYF
>TRBV14|14|NA
CASSQGPRVDEQFF
>TRBV7-9|15|TRBD1
CASSWGTGGTGELFF
>TRBV7-8|15|NA
CASSPPRGMDSPLHF